The T cell receptor beta chain described here comes from a study of blood T cells in healthy people across ages. Next came a second PCR, run for roughly 6 to 11 cycles, which used a sample-barcoded 5' primer along with a J-beta primer mix. TCRdb itself ran the 5' RACE reads through MiXCR, one entry per CDR3 protein. The sample lists approximately 2,000,000 distinct CDR3 sequences, about two fifths occurring once. Material: blood. The sequence was obtained from a human donor in good health.

The DNA of the CDR3 is TGTGCCACCAGCAGACCGAGCTCCTACGAGCAGTACTTC. Amino acid sequence: CATSRPSSYEQYF. This sequence joins TRBV15 and TRBJ2-7; D gene unclear. Germline V CDR1 and CDR2: LNHNV, YYDKDF (reference sequence). V gave up 2 bases and J gave up 0 bases, with 5 bases separating them. CDR3 length: 13 residues.